The sequence of this T cell receptor (beta chain) was determined in a study of T cells in pancreatic ductal adenocarcinoma (dated by TCRdb to 2015 to 2018). Looking at the study overall: Seeking insight into the adaptive T-cell response that arises naturally, the researchers examined how many CD8+ T cells infiltrated tumors of resected pancreatic ductal adenocarcinoma, where they sat, and what features they had, alongside the same properties of suppressive cells. Summary of the overall study and its limitations: More total productive templates and 6 to 9.5-fold more unique clonotypes were found in blood samples than in tumor samples. Since most pancreatic cancer patients present with inoperable disease, the resected cohort was skewed toward the minority of patients who had early-stage disease. Comparisons of clonality between tumor and blood may be biased because tumors are enriched in CD45RO+ effector T cells rather than naive T cells, which biases the comparison toward lower diversity. There was no significant difference in T-cell clonality between tumor and blood, where mean clonality was around 0.1 for tumors and roughly 0.079 for blood.

The pancreatic ductal adenocarcinoma patients who were selected had gone through surgery without receiving any neoadjuvant therapy. Immediately after surgery, resected tumor tissue was collected into ice-cold media, and a portion of the resected tumor tissue was flash frozen for DNA and RNA. The DNeasy Blood and Tissue Kit, with Proteinase K and RNase treatment, was used to extract genomic DNA from roughly seven PBMC specimens and nine or ten flash-frozen tumor specimens. This clone appeared once. Its specific antigen is unknown. One base away there is no much larger clone; base qualities are not given. Trimming takes 11 bases off V and 6 bases off J; junction bases not matched to a gene: 10. CDR1 and CDR2 are read off the germline V gene as MNHEY and SVGAGI. The CDR3 numbers 13 residues from cysteine through phenylalanine. Only the CDR3 region is kept as DNA, spanning 39 bases read in frame from base 1.

The immunoSEQ hsTCRB kit was used to amplify TCR beta CDR3 regions from genomic DNA. High-throughput TRB CDR3 sequencing was performed on an Illumina HiSeq system. The original methods were these. The immunoSEQ software was used to analyze the sequencing reads, and any nonproductive sequences containing premature stops or frame-shifts were left out. Clonality of the repertoire was calculated as one minus Shannon entropy normalized by log2 of the number of unique productive sequences. Entries here come from immuneACCESS through TCRdb and include only in-frame sequences with V and J called. Some clones fail to appear in such tables; in the studies checked, an unresolved V gene covers under half of the shortfall, and the cause of the remainder is unknown. That table furnishes V, J and clone size, whereas the DNA furnished D and trimming. Within this sample are approximately 5,000 clones, with approximately 90% of them counted one time only. The top ten constitute roughly 6% of the sample.

The chain was built from TRBV6-5 and TRBJ1-5; 7 bases in between match TRBD1. The sequence came from a human donor with pancreatic ductal adenocarcinoma. Sequenced material: pancreatic tumor tissue. CDR3 loop: CASRRGAGQPQHF. In nucleotides, the sequence is TGTGCCTCCCGCAGGGGGGCGGGTCAGCCCCAGCATTTT.